This T cell receptor (beta chain) emerged from a study of blood T cell repertoires in COVID-19. This clone was detected only a few times. Under the authors' procedure: Reference gene primer amplification yielded estimated nucleated cell counts. Data came from immunoSEQ multiplex PCR; TCRdb stores just in-frame clones and leaves some out. The V and J calls and clone size were taken over from that table, and D and trimming were inferred from the DNA. The table records 45,000 to 70,000 clones, around 80% of them present only once. This CDR3 contains 13 residues. Trimming removed 4 bases at V and 8 bases at J, with 14 bases between. Germline CDR1 reads LGHDT; CDR2 reads YNNKEL (reference sequence).

The rearrangement links TRBV3-1 (or the pseudogene TRBV3-2) to TRBJ1-1, with D possibly being TRBD1 (6 bases). The TCR comes from a woman over 75 with acute or convalescent COVID-19. Sequenced sample: peripheral blood. The CDR3 bases are TGTGCCAGCAGCCGAGGGGGAAGCTTGGAAGCTTTCTTT. This sequence encodes CASSRGGSLEAFF.